Below are 18 T cell receptor beta chains sequenced from a single sample in a study of blood T cell repertoires in COVID-19. TCRdb's copy holds only in-frame clones and misses some; the assay was immunoSEQ multiplex PCR. Of fewer than 250,000 clones listed, around 90% are singletons. The sequenced sample consisted of peripheral blood. These receptors were obtained from a man aged 25-45 years with COVID-19, enrolled during active disease.

Details on this clone: This specimen includes other DNA sequences encoding the same CDR3. The V gene is TRBV9, the J gene TRBJ2-1, with D perhaps matching TRBD1 (6 bases). In germline, CDR1 is SGDLS, CDR2 YYNGEE. This CDR3 contains 14 residues. The ends were cut back, 2 bases at V and 0 bases at J, with 6 bases in the middle. The CDR3 DNA reads TGTGCCAGCAGCGTGGACAGCTCCTACAATGAGCAGTTCTTC. It is translated as CASSVDSSYNEQFF. Full variable domain (remainder filled in from reference TRBV9 and TRBJ2-1): DSGVTQTPKHLITATGQRVTLRCSPRSGDLSVYWYQQSLDQGLQFLIQYYNGEERAKGNILERFSAQQFPDLHSELNLSSLELGDSALYFCASSVDSSYNEQFFGPGTRLTVL.

The chain recombines TRBV28 with TRBJ2-1, with 8 bases fitting TRBD1. The CDR3 has 15 residues. CDR1 is MDHEN and CDR2 is SYDVKM in the germline V gene. After removal of 3 bases from V and 6 bases from J, the junction contained 7 bases not matched to a gene. The CDR3 protein is CASSLGRQGTNEQFF. The CDR3 DNA follows: TGTGCCAGCAGTTTGGGGCGACAGGGGACCAATGAGCAGTTCTTC.

The rearrangement uses TRBV7-9 and TRBJ2-1; D gene uncertain. Germline V CDR1 and CDR2: SEHNR, FQNEAQ (reference sequence). This CDR3 is 12 amino acids long. Trimming removed 5 bases from V and 10 bases from J, with 12 bases in between. As DNA, the CDR3 is TGTGCCAGCAGCGACTCGGATCGCGAGCAGTTCTTC. This codes for CASSDSDREQFF.

The V and J genes are TRBV5-1 and TRBJ1-1; D remains ambiguous. Germline-derived CDR1 and CDR2 are SGHRS and YFSETQ. V was shortened by 2 bases and J by 1 base, with 6 bases between the two germline ends. The CDR3 sequence is 13 residues long. The CDR3 DNA reads TGCGCCAGCAGCTTCGGAGCGAACACTGAAGCTTTCTTT. The encoded protein is CASSFGANTEAFF.

J is TRBJ1-1 and V is TRBV2, with unresolved D. The CDR3 sequence is 14 residues long. CDR1 and CDR2 from the germline V gene are SNHLY and FYNNEI. Trimming took off 6 bases at V and 7 bases at J, with 18 bases between the two ends. In DNA, the CDR3 is TGTGCCAGCAGAGGACTAGCCGGGCGGAATGAAGCTTTCTTT. Residues: CASRGLAGRNEAFF.

The rearrangement joins TRBV18 to TRBJ2-7; 11 nucleotides line up with TRBD1. The germline CDR1 and CDR2 sequences are KGHSH and LQKENI. The CDR3 contains 15 residues. The V segment lost 3 bases and the J segment 1 base; nucleotides outside the gene matches: 2. As DNA, the CDR3 is TGTGCCAGCTCACCTGGACAGGGGGCGTCCTACGAGCAGTACTTC. It specifies CASSPGQGASYEQYF.

The chain recombines TRBV10-1 with TRBJ1-1; no clear D. The CDR3 loop spans 13 amino acids. Germline CDR1 reads WNHNN; CDR2 reads SYGVQD (reference sequence). V shed 5 bases and J shed 5 bases, with 12 bases lying between them. The CDR3 DNA follows: TGCGCCAGCAGTCAAGATCGGTTAACTGAAGCTTTCTTT. Translation: CASSQDRLTEAFF.

This chain links TRBV6-4 with TRBJ2-2; the match to TRBD1 covers 9 bases. Germline V gene sequence: CDR1 MRHNA, CDR2 SNTAGT. The CDR3 sequence is 15 residues long. With 6 bases clipped from V and 6 bases from J, the junction kept 8 bases outside the gene matches. The CDR3 sequence: CASSRDRDGAGELFF. As DNA, the CDR3 is TGTGCCAGCAGCCGGGACAGGGATGGAGCCGGGGAGCTGTTTTTT.

This chain joins TRBV30 and TRBJ2-3, with D perhaps TRBD1 (6 bases). Between the trimmed V and J ends, which lost 0 bases and 5 bases, there was a span of 12 bases. This CDR3 is 14 amino acids long. Germline loops: CDR1 GTSNPN, CDR2 SVGIG (reference sequence). The DNA for the CDR3 is TGTGCCTGGAGTGTAATGGGGGCGGTAGATACGCAGTATTTT. Translation: CAWSVMGAVDTQYF.

V usage is TRBV4-2 and J usage is TRBJ2-3; D gene uncertain. This CDR3 contains 13 residues. V shed 3 bases and J shed 4 bases, with 8 bases lying between them. Per germline, CDR1 LGHNA and CDR2 YNFKEQ. The CDR3 DNA reads TGTGCCAGCAGCCATGACGGGTCAGATACGCAGTATTTT. Protein product: CASSHDGSDTQYF.

This clone is a singleton in its sample. The CDR3 loop is CASSLAVDTADTQYF. As DNA, the CDR3 is TGCGCCAGCAGCTTGGCCGTGGATACAGCAGATACGCAGTATTTT. The chain couples TRBV5-1 to TRBJ2-3; the D is unclear. V was pared by 0 bases and J by 4 bases, with 12 bases between. This CDR3 is built from 15 residues. Germline assignment: CDR1 SGHRS and CDR2 YFSETQ.

This rearrangement joins TRBV5-5 to TRBJ2-3; 7 bases align to TRBD1. The germline V gene has CDR1 SGHKS and CDR2 YYEKEE (reference sequence). CDR3 length equals 16 residues. J lost 0 bases, V lost 4 bases, and 8 bases had no gene match. The CDR3 loop is CASSHPDRKSTDTQYF. CDR3 DNA sequence: TGTGCCAGCAGCCATCCGGACAGGAAGAGCACAGATACGCAGTATTTT.

This chain uses TRBV7-9 with TRBJ1-5; D is possibly TRBD1 (6 bases). Germline V gives CDR1 SEHNR, CDR2 FQNEAQ (reference sequence). CDR3 length: 15 residues. Deletions cut 5 bases from V and 6 bases from J, with 17 bases between. CDR3 in DNA: TGTGCCAGCAGCAGTGGGGGGGGCCCGGGTCAGCCCCAGCATTTT. Encoded protein: CASSSGGGPGQPQHF.

The rearrangement joins TRBV28 to TRBJ1-2, with D perhaps matching TRBD1 (5 bases). This CDR3 is 16 amino acids long. V lost 3 bases, J lost 3 bases, and 17 bases lay in between. Looked up from germline, CDR1 is MDHEN and CDR2 is SYDVKM. CDR3 protein: CASSLEVWGLDYGYTF. CDR3 in DNA: TGTGCCAGCAGTTTGGAAGTGTGGGGCCTGGACTATGGCTACACCTTC.

The CDR3, as DNA: TGTGCCATCAGTGAGCGACAGGCAGGAGATACGCAGTATTTT. Amino acids: CAISERQAGDTQYF. The rearrangement joins TRBV10-3 to TRBJ2-3; D may be TRBD1 (6 bases). This CDR3 has 14 residues. CDR1 ENHRY and CDR2 SYGVKD come from the germline V gene. V lost 2 bases to trimming and J lost 5 bases, with 11 bases between them.

The chain joins TRBV5-1 to TRBJ1-1; the D gene is possibly TRBD1 (6 bases). This CDR3 has 15 residues. V shed 3 bases and J shed 5 bases, with 17 bases lying between them. The germline gives CDR1 SGHRS, CDR2 YFSETQ. The CDR3 sequence: CASSWEGDMSTEAFF. DNA of the CDR3: TGCGCCAGCAGCTGGGAGGGGGACATGAGTACTGAAGCTTTCTTT.

The V call is TRBV24-1, the J call TRBJ2-2; 12 positions agree with TRBD2. Germline V gives CDR1 KGHDR, CDR2 SFDVKD. With V trimmed by 3 bases and J by 4 bases, 8 bases remained unmatched. This CDR3 is 18 amino acids long. The chain's CDR3 is CATSDQKTSGGATGELFF. DNA of the CDR3: TGTGCCACCAGTGATCAAAAGACTAGCGGGGGTGCCACCGGGGAGCTGTTTTTT.

The chain combines TRBV5-6 with TRBJ1-6, with D perhaps matching TRBD1 (6 bases). CDR3 size: 14 residues. V was pared by 0 bases and J by 9 bases, with 10 bases between. The germline V gene encodes CDR1 SGHDT and CDR2 YYEEEE. The CDR3 bases are TGTGCCAGCAGCTTGGGTAGGGGGGGTTCACCCCTCCACTTT. Its translation: CASSLGRGGSPLHF.